This T cell receptor beta chain was sequenced in a study of shared T cell receptors in the human thymus. Trimming left V 0 bases short and J 0 bases short, with 11 bases between. There are 17 residues in the CDR3. The germline gives CDR1 LGHNT, CDR2 FRNRAP. TCRdb keeps only in-frame clones here, not all; method: immunoSEQ multiplex PCR. The sample shows hundreds of thousands of clones, around 78% of them seen only once. The data also belong to a second study, concerning human thymus T cells.

The chain recombines TRBV12-5 with TRBJ1-4, with D unclear. The origin of this receptor is a boy in the first two years of life with a congenital heart defect. The sample comprised thymocytes. CDR3 sequence: CASGLVLREPTNEKLFF. The CDR3, as DNA: TGTGCTAGTGGTTTGGTACTGAGGGAACCAACTAATGAAAAACTGTTTTTT.